The next 12 T cell receptor beta chains were all read from a single sample in a study of OX40 agonist ivuxolimab in advanced cancers. Sequenced by immunoSEQ multiplex PCR; TCRdb stores in-frame clones only, minus some. The sample carries about 89,000 clones, under 95% recorded once. The specimen comprised CD4+ or CD8+ T cells sorted from blood, sampled in a trial of the OX40 agonist ivuxolimab. These receptors all come from an adult with an advanced solid tumor such as melanoma, head and neck, liver or kidney cancer.

The chain combines TRBV30 with TRBJ2-5; 7 nucleotides align to TRBD2. After removal of 3 bases from V and 4 bases from J, the junction contained 2 bases not matched to a gene. The CDR3 spans 12 residues. Germline CDR1 GTSNPN, CDR2 SVGIG (reference sequence). The DNA for the CDR3 is TGTGCCTGGAGAGGACTAGGAGAGACCCAGTACTTC. This gives the protein CAWRGLGETQYF.

The gene calls are TRBV7-2 and TRBJ1-4, with D uncertain. Germline CDR1 and CDR2: SGHTA and FQGNSA. The CDR3 consists of 14 residues. V shed 9 bases and J shed 5 bases, with 16 bases lying between them. CDR3: CASSQSEWNEKLFF. In nucleotides, the CDR3 is TGTGCCAGTTCCCAGTCTGAATGGAATGAAAAACTGTTTTTT. Based on the CDR3 plus reference TRBV7-2 and TRBJ1-4, the full variable domain is GAGVSQSPSNKVTEKGKDVELRCDPISGHTALYWYRQSLGQGLEFLIYFQGNSAPDKSGLPSDRFSAERTGGSVSTLTIQRTQQEDSAVYLCASSQSEWNEKLFFGSGTQLSVL.

The chain uses TRBV21-1 and TRBJ1-3; the DNA was not used to check the table's D call, TRBD1. TRBV21-1 is reported as a pseudogene. The CDR3 runs 17 residues. CDR3 sequence: CASSKKGDRDSGNTIYF. In DNA, the CDR3 is TGTGCCAGCAGCAAAAAGGGGGACAGGGACTCTGGAAACACCATATATTTT.

The genes are TRBV14 and TRBJ2-2; 14 nucleotides line up with TRBD2. This CDR3 is 19 amino acids long. Germline lookup yields CDR1 SGHDN and CDR2 FVKESK. J gave up 4 bases and V 4 bases, and 11 bases lay outside the gene matches. The CDR3 nucleotides read TGTGCCAGCAGCCCCTGGGGGACTAGCGGGAGTTCGAGCACCGGGGAGCTGTTTTTT. The encoded protein is CASSPWGTSGSSSTGELFF.

The chain is built from TRBV5-5 and TRBJ2-5; no firm D call. Trimming took 4 bases from V and 5 from J, leaving 18 bases between them. Germline V gives CDR1 SGHKS, CDR2 YYEKEE (reference sequence). The CDR3 covers 15 residues. The CDR3 region has the DNA TGTGCCAGCAGCCTCTCGTTAATGGGGTCGGAGACCCAGTACTTC. Translating it yields CASSLSLMGSETQYF. Full variable domain (missing parts from reference TRBV5-5 and TRBJ2-5): DAGVTQSPTHLIKTRGQQVTLRCSPISGHKSVSWYQQVLGQGPQFIFQYYEKEERGRGNFPDRFSARQFPNYSSELNVNALLLGDSALYLCASSLSLMGSETQYFGPGTRLLVL.

The rearrangement links TRBV7-2 to TRBJ1-6; tentatively, D is TRBD1 (6 bases). Germline V gene sequence: CDR1 SGHTA, CDR2 FQGNSA. V lost 5 bases and J lost 14, with 22 bases in between. This CDR3 comprises 15 residues. The CDR3 loop reads CASSPRDTAREALHF. In nucleotides, the CDR3 is TGTGCCAGCAGCCCGAGGGACACCGCTCGGGAGGCCCTCCACTTT.

The J gene is TRBJ1-3, the V gene TRBV6-1, with a weak D call TRBD1 (5 bases). The length of the CDR3 is 15 residues. Trimming removed 3 bases from V and 9 bases from J, with 18 bases in between. Germline CDR1 reads MNHNS; CDR2 reads SASEGT. The CDR3 DNA reads as TGTGCCAGCAGTGATTTAGGGGCCAAAGCAGGCACCATATATTTT. Translated, it gives CASSDLGAKAGTIYF.

The V gene is TRBV30, the J gene TRBJ2-5; 8 bases agree with TRBD2. The CDR3 is 15 residues long. Trimming removed 3 bases from V and 1 base from J; junction bases left unmatched: 7. Per germline, CDR1 GTSNPN and CDR2 SVGIG (reference sequence). The CDR3 spells CAWSTIAGSQETQYF. Written as DNA, the CDR3 is TGTGCCTGGAGCACAATAGCGGGGAGCCAAGAGACCCAGTACTTC.

This rearrangement joins TRBV9 to TRBJ1-3, with 7 bases that match TRBD1. Germline values: CDR1 SGDLS, CDR2 YYNGEE. The CDR3 length is 13 residues. Trimming removed 3 bases from V and 7 bases from J; junction bases left unmatched: 4. CDR3 sequence: CASSAGGPNTIYF. The CDR3 DNA follows: TGTGCCAGCAGCGCAGGGGGGCCGAACACCATATATTTT.

This chain joins TRBV5-1 and TRBJ2-5, with D hard to call. CDR1 and CDR2 from the germline V gene are SGHRS and YFSETQ. The CDR3 has 13 residues. V shed 0 bases and J shed 2 bases, with 5 bases lying between them. The CDR3 sequence: CASSLGRQETQYF. The CDR3 nucleotides read TGCGCCAGCAGCTTGGGCCGACAAGAGACCCAGTACTTC.

This clone was observed once. V and J are TRBV6-5 and TRBJ2-5, with D possibly being TRBD2 (5 bases). Per germline, CDR1 MNHEY and CDR2 SVGAGI. The CDR3 is made up of 14 amino acids. V was trimmed by 0 bases and J by 5 bases, leaving 10 bases between them. The CDR3 sequence is CASSYSFTGETQYF. The CDR3 nucleotides are TGTGCCAGCAGTTACTCTTTCACGGGGGAGACCCAGTACTTC.

The chain has TRBV19 and TRBJ2-7; maybe TRBD2 (10 bases). The V gene's germline CDR1 is LNHDA and CDR2 SQIVND (reference sequence). V gave up 5 bases and J gave up 3 bases, with 17 bases separating them. This CDR3 has 15 amino acids. The CDR3 bases are TGTGCCAGTAGTGAACTAGCGGGACAGGGCTACGAGCAGTACTTC. Its translation: CASSELAGQGYEQYF.